The entry below gives a single TCR beta chain sequence along with its context. What it binds is unknown. As defined, naive CD8 cells were CD45RO-negative and positively selected for CCR7, with terminally differentiated effector memory CD45RA+ cells excluded. Sequenced by immunoSEQ multiplex PCR; TCRdb stores in-frame clones only, minus some. The sample holds some 2.1 million clones; just over 90% are singletons and the top ten take about 1.7%. Germline V gene data show CDR1 as DFQATT and CDR2 as SNEGSKA (reference sequence). Deletions cut 2 bases from V and 7 bases from J, with 6 bases between. This CDR3 comprises 11 residues. This sample stems from a study of shared clonotypes between healthy human individuals. Study outcomes and limitations: Represented diversity (both genetic and exposure-history) was limited by the small number of donors. Non-shared clonotypes had lower generation probabilities than clonotypes shared by all four sorted-subset donors.

The chain combines TRBV20-1 with TRBJ2-1; no reliable D call. The TCR sequence derives from a man aged 18 to 30 in good health. Some clones in this sample may be carry-over from other donors' samples. Sequenced material: naive CD8+ T cells from PBMCs. The CDR3 nucleotides read TGCAGTGCTAGACTACCAAATGAGCAGTTCTTC. It yields the protein CSARLPNEQFF.